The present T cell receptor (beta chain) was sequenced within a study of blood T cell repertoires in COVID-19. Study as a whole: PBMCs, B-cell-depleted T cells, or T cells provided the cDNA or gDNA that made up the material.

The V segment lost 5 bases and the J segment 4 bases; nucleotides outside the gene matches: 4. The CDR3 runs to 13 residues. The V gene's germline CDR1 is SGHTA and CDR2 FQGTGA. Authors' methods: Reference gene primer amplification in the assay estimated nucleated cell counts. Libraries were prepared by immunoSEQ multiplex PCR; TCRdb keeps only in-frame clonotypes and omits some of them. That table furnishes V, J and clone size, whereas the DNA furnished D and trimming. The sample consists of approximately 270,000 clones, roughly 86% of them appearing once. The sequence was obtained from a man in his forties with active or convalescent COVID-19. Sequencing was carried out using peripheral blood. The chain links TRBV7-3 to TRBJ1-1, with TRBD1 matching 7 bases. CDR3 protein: CASSQTGITEAFF. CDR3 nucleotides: TGTGCCAGCAGCCAGACAGGGATCACTGAAGCTTTCTTT. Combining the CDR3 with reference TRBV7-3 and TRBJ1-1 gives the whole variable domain GAGVSQTPSNKVTEKGKYVELRCDPISGHTALYWYRQSLGQGPEFLIYFQGTGAADDSGLPNDRFFAVRPEGSVSTLKIQRTERGDSAVYLCASSQTGITEAFFGQGTRLTVV.